Following are 14 T cell receptor beta chains from one sample sequenced in a study of cytomegalovirus exposure and HLA in healthy donors. PCR employed 60 Vbeta and 13 Jbeta primers. The method was immunoSEQ multiplex PCR; TCRdb's version includes in-frame clones alone and lacks a portion of them. The table lists a few hundred thousand clones, roughly 80% of them singletons, with about 0.28% in the top ten. Specimen: PBMCs. Receptor source: a girl aged 2-9 years in good health and CMV-seronegative.

Comment on this clone: At one of its ends the junction is not consistent with the germline gene, which may arise from a read error. The chain couples TRBV2 to TRBJ2-3; unclear D gene. Germline loops: CDR1 SNHLY, CDR2 FYNNEI. The CDR3 contains 14 residues. CDR3 sequence (DNA): TGTGCCAACAGTGTTGGGCAGGCCACAGATACGCAGTATTTT. Its protein product is CANSVGQATDTQYF. Based on the CDR3 plus reference TRBV2 and TRBJ2-3, the full variable domain is EPEVTQTPSHQVTQMGQEVILRCVPISNHLYFYWYRQILGQKVEFLVSFYNNEISEKSEIFDDQFSVERPDGSNFTLKIRSTKLEDSAMYFCANSVGQATDTQYFGPGTRLTVL.

The chain employs TRBV19 and TRBJ2-2, with a weak D call TRBD1 (6 bases). This CDR3 comprises 13 residues. V lost 5 bases and J lost 7, with 11 bases in between. From germline, CDR1 is LNHDA and CDR2 SQIVND (reference sequence). CDR3 sequence reads: CASSARGGGELFF. The CDR3 region has the DNA TGTGCCAGTAGTGCTCGAGGGGGCGGGGAGCTGTTTTTT.

J is TRBJ2-1 and V is TRBV19, with D possibly matching TRBD2 (5 bases). V shed 5 bases and J shed 8 bases, with 7 bases lying between them. Per the germline V gene, CDR1 is LNHDA and CDR2 is SQIVND (reference sequence). The CDR3 totals 11 residues. DNA for the CDR3: TGTGCCAGTAGTTGGCGGGATGAGCAGTTCTTC. It is translated as CASSWRDEQFF.

This clone has a single count. CDR3: CASSIARGSSYNSPLHF. CDR3 bases: TGTGCCAGCAGCATTGCCAGAGGGAGCTCCTATAATTCACCCCTCCACTTT. This chain connects TRBV5-6 to TRBJ1-6, with no clear D. CDR3 length equals 17 residues. CDR1 and CDR2 (germline): SGHDT, YYEEEE. Between the trimmed V and J ends, which lost 4 bases and 0 bases, there was a span of 14 bases.

The rearrangement links TRBV7-6 to TRBJ1-4, with 9 bases identical to TRBD1. This CDR3 spans 16 amino acids. Germline CDR1 SGHVS, CDR2 FNYEAQ. V gave up 4 bases and J gave up 6 bases; unmatched junction bases: 9. The CDR3 region has the DNA TGTGCCAGCAGCTACGTCCTGGGACAGGGAGATGAAAAACTGTTTTTT. This gives the protein CASSYVLGQGDEKLFF.

The chain recombines TRBV5-1 with TRBJ1-2; D uncertain. V lost 1 base to trimming and J lost 5 bases, with 9 bases between them. The CDR3 runs to 13 residues. The germline V gene encodes CDR1 SGHRS and CDR2 YFSETQ. The CDR3 here is CASSLSSGYGYTF. The CDR3 coding sequence is TGCGCCAGCAGCTTGTCATCGGGGTATGGCTACACCTTC.

This clone occurred a few times. The chain links TRBV5-1 to TRBJ1-3, with a weak D call TRBD1 (5 bases). The CDR3 spans 17 residues. Trimming shortened V by 0 bases and J by 3 bases, and 16 bases separated the two germline ends. Germline V lookup: CDR1 SGHRS, CDR2 YFSETQ. The CDR3 reads CASSLEGAEIIGNTIYF. CDR3 nucleotide sequence: TGCGCCAGCAGCTTGGAAGGGGCGGAGATCATTGGAAACACCATATATTTT.

The chain joins TRBV10-3 to TRBJ2-6; possible D gene TRBD1, 6 bases. Trimming took 5 bases from V and 1 from J, leaving 9 bases between them. The CDR3 runs 15 residues. The germline V gene encodes CDR1 ENHRY and CDR2 SYGVKD. Here the CDR3 DNA reads TGTGCCATCAGTCAGGGGCAGTCTGGGGCCAACGTCCTGACTTTC. It yields the protein CAISQGQSGANVLTF.

This clone showed up just a few times. CDR3 in DNA: TGTGCCAGCAGCAGAGGACAGGGGGTCAATCAGCCCCAGCATTTT. Its translation is CASSRGQGVNQPQHF. The J gene is TRBJ1-5, the V gene TRBV4-2; 10 bases line up with TRBD1. The J segment lost 3 bases and the V segment lost 5 bases, leaving 4 bases of the junction unmatched. The CDR3 sequence is 15 residues long. The V gene's germline CDR1 is LGHNA and CDR2 YNFKEQ.

V usage is TRBV28 and J usage is TRBJ1-5; possible D gene TRBD1, 6 bases. Germline loops: CDR1 MDHEN, CDR2 SYDVKM. The CDR3 length is 14 residues. Trimming took 0 bases from V and 6 from J, leaving 9 bases between them. Here the CDR3 reads CASSLWGAVQPQHF. For the CDR3, the DNA is TGTGCCAGCAGTTTATGGGGGGCAGTTCAGCCCCAGCATTTT.

This clone came up once. The CDR3 DNA reads TGTGCCAGCAGCTTAGTCTCTAGATCCGAGCAGTACTTC. Translating it yields CASSLVSRSEQYF. The V and J genes are TRBV7-7 and TRBJ2-7; D gene uncertain. This CDR3 region has 13 residues. Germline V gene lookup returns CDR1 SSHAT and CDR2 FNYEAQ (reference sequence). Trimming took 1 base from V and 6 from J, leaving 10 bases between them.

This chain connects TRBV18 to TRBJ2-1, with 9 bases aligning to TRBD1. The germline V gene encodes CDR1 KGHSH and CDR2 LQKENI. The CDR3 covers 15 residues. The V gene end was trimmed by 4 bases and the J gene end by 6 bases; junction bases not matched to a gene: 7. The CDR3 sequence is CASSRGQGRINEQFF. As DNA, the CDR3 is TGTGCCAGCTCACGGGGACAGGGTCGGATCAATGAGCAGTTCTTC. The complete variable domain, with remaining parts taken from reference TRBV18 and TRBJ2-1, reads NAGVMQNPRHLVRRRGQEARLRCSPMKGHSHVYWYRQLPEEGLKFMVYLQKENIIDESGMPKERFSAEFPKEGPSILRIQQVVRGDSAAYFCASSRGQGRINEQFFGPGTRLTVL.

The rearrangement uses TRBV14 and TRBJ1-1; weak D call: TRBD1 (6 bases). The germline CDR1 and CDR2 sequences are SGHDN and FVKESK. The CDR3 spans 13 residues. The ends were cut back, 9 bases at V and 2 bases at J, with 13 bases in the middle. The CDR3 protein is CASTGQTNTEAFF. CDR3 DNA sequence: TGTGCCAGTACAGGACAGACTAACACTGAAGCTTTCTTT.

Only one count was recorded for this clone. The chain joins TRBV28 to TRBJ1-1; 8 bases are a match to TRBD1. This CDR3 has 13 residues. Per the germline V gene, CDR1 is MDHEN and CDR2 is SYDVKM. The J segment lost 5 bases and the V segment lost 5 bases, leaving 4 bases of the junction unmatched. CDR3 nucleotide sequence: TGTGCCAGCAGTCCCCGACAGGGGACTGAAGCTTTCTTT. It is translated as CASSPRQGTEAFF.